This T cell receptor (beta chain) was identified during a study of shared clonotypes between healthy human individuals. Partitioning of CD4+ cells yielded a CD45RA+ naive subset and a CD45RA-negative memory subset. Study findings and constraints: Read depth was anticipated to influence clonotype sharing among donors.

Comment on this clone: Its matching antigen is unknown.

The length of the CDR3 is 13 residues. In germline, CDR1 is SGHTA, CDR2 FQGNSA. V lost 3 bases to trimming and J lost 5 bases, with 9 bases between them. Assay used: immunoSEQ multiplex PCR; TCRdb lists only in-frame clones, some missing. The sample has a few million clones, 80% to 95% seen once. The sequence came from a man younger than 30 in good health. Some clones in this sample may be carry-over from other donors' samples. Sample: naive CD4+ T cells from PBMCs. Noted subset: CD45RA+ positively selected. This chain joins TRBV7-2 and TRBJ2-3; possibly TRBD1 or TRBD2 for D (6 bases each). CDR3 DNA: TGTGCCAGCAGCTTCGAGGGGGGAGATACGCAGTATTTT. Translation: CASSFEGGDTQYF.